This T cell receptor (beta chain) appears in the sequencing data of a study of blood T cell repertoires in COVID-19. Method: immunoSEQ multiplex PCR; TCRdb's copy keeps in-frame clones and lacks some. The sample holds about 250,000 clones; around 86% are singletons and the top ten take about a sixth. The germline V gene encodes CDR1 SNHLY and CDR2 FYNNEI. The CDR3 has 17 residues. V lost 6 bases and J lost 5; bases outside the gene matches: 19. Allocation to cohorts depended on clinical history reported by the participants. The J gene is TRBJ2-7, the V gene TRBV2; 7 nucleotides agree with TRBD2. The origin of this receptor is a man aged 18 to 29 who had recovered from COVID-19. The sequencing sample was made of PBMCs or T cells enriched from blood (not recorded which). The CDR3 region has the DNA TGTGCCAGCAGCCGGACCCGGGGAGGGATGTTTATCAACGAGCAGTACTTC. Encoded protein: CASSRTRGGMFINEQYF.